The clone carrying this T cell receptor beta chain is a singleton in its sample. Its antigen remains unknown. TCRdb keeps only in-frame clones here, not all; method: immunoSEQ multiplex PCR. This table has about 120,000 clones, roughly 90% appearing once. This sample stems from a study of T cell responses to AZD1222 COVID-19 vaccine. Background on the study: Doses given second, at about 4 or about 12 weeks, were pooled. Regarding the study as a whole: The span of vaccine-associated CD4 TCRs extended across spike, with dominance at 160-218 and 743-854. At baseline, just five to seven AZD1222 recipients tested seropositive.

V was clipped by 8 bases and J by 3 bases, with 13 bases between them. The CDR3 is 13 amino acids. Germline assignment: CDR1 SNHLY and CDR2 FYNNEI. The rearrangement uses TRBV2 and TRBJ2-5; a weak D match, TRBD2 (7 bases). Specimen: peripheral blood, collected on day 0 of AZD1222 vaccination. The sequence came from an adult in good health. The CDR3 bases are TGTGCCAGCTGGGGGGGGCAGAAAGAGACCCAGTACTTC. It specifies CASWGGQKETQYF.